This is a list of T cell receptor beta chains from one sample in a study of Ad26.COV2.S vaccination and SARS-CoV-2 variants. The method was immunoSEQ multiplex PCR; TCRdb's version includes in-frame clones alone and lacks a portion of them. In the table there are around 450,000 clones, 75% to 95% of which are singletons. The sample here was peripheral blood, taken in a trial of Ad26.COV2.S vaccine versus placebo. These receptors were obtained from a person between 18 and 65 years old who received the Ad26.COV2.S COVID-19 vaccine or a placebo. The CDR3 runs from the conserved cysteine through the conserved F or W. Fields, in order: D gene, J gene, clone size, V gene, CDR3 DNA, CDR3 protein. The D gene is left open where the match is weak. Only part of the rows carry a size: once, few, many, or a class if the clone is expanded.

D gene: -; J gene: TRBJ2-1; clone size: -; V gene: TRBV5-4; CDR3 DNA: TGTGCCAGCAGCTCCATAAGTAGCGATGAGCAGTTCTTC; CDR3 protein: CASSSISSDEQFF
D gene: -; J gene: TRBJ2-2; clone size: few; V gene: TRBV11-3; CDR3 DNA: TGTGCCAGCAGTCTAGTGAACACCGGGGAGCTGTTTTTT; CDR3 protein: CASSLVNTGELFF
D gene: -; J gene: TRBJ2-5; clone size: -; V gene: TRBV5-5; CDR3 DNA: TGTGCCAGCAGCTTGATTCTCGAGACCCAGTACTTC; CDR3 protein: CASSLILETQYF
D gene: TRBD2; J gene: TRBJ2-7; clone size: -; V gene: TRBV30; CDR3 DNA: TGTGCCTGGAGTGTAGAGGCGGGGGAGTACGAGCAGTACTTC; CDR3 protein: CAWSVEAGEYEQYF
D gene: TRBD2; J gene: TRBJ2-5; clone size: -; V gene: TRBV3-1/TRBV3-2; CDR3 DNA: TGTGCCAGCAGTCAGGGCGTAGCGGGGATCCAAGAGACCCAGTACTTC; CDR3 protein: CASSQGVAGIQETQYF
D gene: -; J gene: TRBJ2-1; clone size: -; V gene: TRBV28; CDR3 DNA: TGTGCCAGCAGTCCCAAATTGAAATTTGAGCAGTTCTTC; CDR3 protein: CASSPKLKFEQFF
D gene: -; J gene: TRBJ2-1; clone size: -; V gene: TRBV5-6; CDR3 DNA: TGTGCCAGCAGCAGCGGACTAACGACCTACAATGAGCAGTTCTTC; CDR3 protein: CASSSGLTTYNEQFF
D gene: TRBD2; J gene: TRBJ2-7; clone size: -; V gene: TRBV4-3; CDR3 DNA: TGCGCCAGCAGCCAAGGGGAGGGGTTCTCCTACGAGCAGTACTTC; CDR3 protein: CASSQGEGFSYEQYF
D gene: TRBD2; J gene: TRBJ2-1; clone size: -; V gene: TRBV6-4; CDR3 DNA: TGTGCCAGCAGCTCTAGCGGGGGGCCCTACAATGAGCAGTTCTTC; CDR3 protein: CASSSSGGPYNEQFF
D gene: TRBD2; J gene: TRBJ2-7; clone size: -; V gene: TRBV7-2; CDR3 DNA: TGTGCCAGCAGCTTCGGGGGAGGGAGGGAGCAGTACTTC; CDR3 protein: CASSFGGGREQYF
D gene: -; J gene: TRBJ2-1; clone size: -; V gene: TRBV19; CDR3 DNA: TGTGCCAGTAGTATAGTAGCGACTGAGCAGTTCTTC; CDR3 protein: CASSIVATEQFF
D gene: -; J gene: TRBJ1-5; clone size: -; V gene: TRBV10-1; CDR3 DNA: TGCGCCAGCAGTACAGGGCTCAATCAGCCCCAGCATTTT; CDR3 protein: CASSTGLNQPQHF
D gene: TRBD2; J gene: TRBJ2-7; clone size: -; V gene: TRBV30; CDR3 DNA: TGTGCCTGGAGTAGGGTAGCGGGAGGCTCCTACGAGCAGTACTTC; CDR3 protein: CAWSRVAGGSYEQYF